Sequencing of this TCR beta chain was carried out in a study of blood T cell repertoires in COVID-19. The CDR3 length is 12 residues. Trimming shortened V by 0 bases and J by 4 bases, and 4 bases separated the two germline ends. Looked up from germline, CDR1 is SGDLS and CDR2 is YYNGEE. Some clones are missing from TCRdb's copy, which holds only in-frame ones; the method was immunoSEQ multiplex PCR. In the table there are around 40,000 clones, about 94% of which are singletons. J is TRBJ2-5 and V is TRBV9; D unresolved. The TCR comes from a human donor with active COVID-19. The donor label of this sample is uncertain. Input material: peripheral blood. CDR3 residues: CASSVDLETQYF. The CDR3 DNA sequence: TGTGCCAGCAGCGTAGATCTAGAGACCCAGTACTTC.